The 12 T cell receptor beta chains below all came from one sample that was sequenced in a study of early T cells in non-severe SARS-CoV-2 infection. TCRdb processed the 5' RACE reads anew with MiXCR; each CDR3 protein has one entry. This table has roughly 66,000 distinct CDR3 sequences, over 8% appearing once. Sequenced: whole blood. These receptors were obtained from an adult who was a healthcare worker with PCR-confirmed SARS-CoV-2 infection or an uninfected control (not recorded which).

This clonotype was seen a handful of times. This sequence joins TRBV10-3 and TRBJ1-5; 8 nucleotides align to TRBD1. V gave up 0 bases and J gave up 6 bases; unmatched junction bases: 7. There are 16 residues in the CDR3. Germline V gives CDR1 ENHRY, CDR2 SYGVKD. The CDR3: CAISESMQGAIQPQHF. The CDR3 DNA is TGTGCCATCAGTGAGTCGATGCAGGGGGCGATTCAGCCCCAGCATTTT.

The chain recombines TRBV19 with TRBJ1-3, with 10 bases that match TRBD1. Trimming at V came to 7 bases and at J to 2 bases, leaving 14 bases not matched to a gene. The CDR3 is made up of 18 amino acids. CDR1 LNHDA and CDR2 SQIVND come from the germline V gene (reference sequence). The CDR3 coding sequence is TGTGCCAGTACTATCGGTGACCGGGACAGGGGCACTGGAAACACCATATATTTT. The encoded protein is CASTIGDRDRGTGNTIYF.

CDR3 in DNA: TGCGCCAGCAGCCAAGTAGCGGTGTACCAAGAGACCCAGTACTTC. Amino acids: CASSQVAVYQETQYF. V and J are TRBV4-1 and TRBJ2-5; D is perhaps TRBD2 (6 bases). Per germline, CDR1 MGHRA and CDR2 YSYEKL. Trimming removed 1 base at V and 0 bases at J, with 9 bases between. The CDR3 loop spans 15 amino acids.

At least ten counts were recorded for this clonotype. This chain uses TRBV12-3 or TRBV12-4 with TRBJ2-1; TRBD1 might be the D (6 bases). V gave up 1 base and J gave up 7 bases, with 8 bases separating them. CDR3 length: 13 residues. This CDR3 is CASSLGGGNEQFF. The CDR3 DNA sequence: TGTGCCAGCAGTTTAGGAGGGGGAAATGAGCAGTTCTTC.

This clonotype came up many times. The rearrangement uses TRBV3-1 and TRBJ1-1; 11 bases align to TRBD1. After removal of 3 bases from V and 4 bases from J, the junction contained 4 bases not matched to a gene. The CDR3 runs 15 residues. CDR1 LGHDT and CDR2 YNNKEL come from the germline V gene (reference sequence). The DNA for the CDR3 is TGTGCCAGCAGCCAGGCCGGGACAGGGGGCACTGAAGCTTTCTTT. It encodes CASSQAGTGGTEAFF.

This clonotype was observed at least ten times. The J gene is TRBJ2-3, the V gene TRBV29-1; D could derive from TRBD1 or TRBD2 (6 bases each). The CDR3 has 15 amino acids. Per germline, CDR1 SQVTM and CDR2 ANQGSEA. Trimming removed 4 bases from V and 2 bases from J, with 16 bases in between. The CDR3 protein is CSVGEGGRNTDTQYF. The CDR3 nucleotides are TGCAGCGTTGGAGAAGGGGGGAGAAACACAGATACGCAGTATTTT.

A few counts support this clonotype. The V and J genes are TRBV18 and TRBJ2-6; 7 nucleotides align to TRBD1. V dropped 4 bases and J dropped 1; count of bases not matched to a gene: 4. The germline gives CDR1 KGHSH, CDR2 LQKENI. The CDR3 has 16 amino acids. CDR3 sequence reads: CASSQPTGSGANVLTF. The CDR3, as DNA: TGTGCCAGCTCACAGCCGACAGGGTCTGGGGCCAACGTCCTGACTTTC. Full variable domain (rest looked up from reference TRBV18 and TRBJ2-6): NAGVMQNPRHLVRRRGQEARLRCSPMKGHSHVYWYRQLPEEGLKFMVYLQKENIIDESGMPKERFSAEFPKEGPSILRIQQVVRGDSAAYFCASSQPTGSGANVLTFGAGSRLTVL.

This clonotype occurred a few times. The chain carries TRBV29-1 and TRBJ1-2; possible D gene TRBD1, 5 bases. The germline CDR1 and CDR2 sequences are SQVTM and ANQGSEA. This CDR3 has 13 amino acids. The ends were cut back, 7 bases at V and 5 bases at J, with 17 bases in the middle. This chain's CDR3 is CSGKRDRDYGYTF. In DNA, the CDR3 is TGCAGCGGCAAGCGGGACCGTGATTATGGCTACACCTTC.

This clonotype has ten or more counts. The CDR3, as DNA: TGTGCCAGTAGTGTCCGGGACCAGGACGATGAGCAGTTCTTC. Translation gives CASSVRDQDDEQFF. The chain links TRBV19 to TRBJ2-1; D possibly uses TRBD1 or TRBD2 (5 bases each). The V and J ends lost 5 bases and 8 bases respectively, with 16 bases between them. The germline V gene encodes CDR1 LNHDA and CDR2 SQIVND (reference sequence). CDR3 length: 14 amino acids.

The V call is TRBV4-3, the J call TRBJ1-6; no clear D. Germline V gene data show CDR1 as LGHNA and CDR2 as YSLEER. V lost 2 bases and J 10 bases, leaving 15 bases between the germline ends. This CDR3 is 15 amino acids long. CDR3 sequence (DNA): TGCGCCAGCAGCCAAACTACCGCCGCCGGATCACCCCTCCACTTT. It specifies CASSQTTAAGSPLHF.

This clonotype was seen only a few times. This chain connects TRBV24-1 to TRBJ2-3, with 7 bases identical to TRBD1. J gave up 0 bases and V 5 bases, and 1 base lay outside the gene matches. The CDR3 is 14 residues long. Germline-derived CDR1 and CDR2 are KGHDR and SFDVKD. DNA for the CDR3: TGTGCCACCAGTGGGGGACAGAGCACAGATACGCAGTATTTT. It is translated as CATSGGQSTDTQYF.

The chain is built from TRBV4-1 and TRBJ2-7, with D possibly TRBD1 on 5 matching bases. The V gene's germline CDR1 is MGHRA and CDR2 YSYEKL. The CDR3 has 16 residues. Trimming pared 0 bases from V and 0 bases from J, leaving 12 bases between. As DNA, the CDR3 is TGCGCCAGCAGCCAAGACCCGGGCAGGGTCTCCTACGAGCAGTACTTC. It translates to CASSQDPGRVSYEQYF.